The rows below give T cell receptor beta chains drawn from one sample of a study of shared clonotypes between healthy human individuals. Clones were read by immunoSEQ multiplex PCR, and TCRdb kept only the in-frame ones, dropping some. The sample includes approximately 2.3 million clones, more than 80% seen only once; the top ten take about 0.39%. The sequencing sample was made of naive CD4+ T cells from PBMCs. Source of these receptors: a man aged 18 to 29 in good health. Some clones in this sample may be carry-over from other donors' samples. Each CDR3 is given with its conserved first and last residue. Each record gives: clone size, V gene, CDR3 protein. Only some rows state a clone size, as once, few, many or a class for expanded clones.

abundance: .
v_gene: TRBV18
CDR3aa: CASSPRGGRDNEQFF

abundance: .
v_gene: TRBV14
CDR3aa: CASSPLFGQGSGTDTQYF

abundance: .
v_gene: TRBV5-4
CDR3aa: CASSSTTSGRALGFF

abundance: .
v_gene: TRBV9
CDR3aa: CASSVVPSSYNEQFF

abundance: .
v_gene: TRBV9
CDR3aa: CASSGRQLNYGYTF

abundance: once
v_gene: TRBV5-5
CDR3aa: CASSSLGTGELFF

abundance: .
v_gene: TRBV27
CDR3aa: CASSLKGARTDTQYF

abundance: .
v_gene: TRBV5-1
CDR3aa: CASSLGPLKNTGELFF

abundance: .
v_gene: TRBV29-1
CDR3aa: CSAPRRGTSNTEAFF

abundance: .
v_gene: TRBV27
CDR3aa: CASSLPQTHPNQPQHF

abundance: .
v_gene: TRBV7-8
CDR3aa: CASSLWQGAYEQYF

abundance: .
v_gene: TRBV7-2
CDR3aa: CASSLQGGRRAFF

abundance: .
v_gene: TRBV7-3
CDR3aa: CASSLIPVYTGELFF

abundance: .
v_gene: TRBV28
CDR3aa: CASSLRGGTADTQYF

abundance: once
v_gene: TRBV30
CDR3aa: CAWSTGIPYEQYF

abundance: .
v_gene: TRBV5-1
CDR3aa: CASSSGQDGDTEAFF

abundance: .
v_gene: TRBV28
CDR3aa: CASSLPSPLYEQYF

abundance: .
v_gene: TRBV9
CDR3aa: CASSTGTGAYNEQFF

abundance: .
v_gene: TRBV5-4
CDR3aa: CASSPSLGGETQYF

abundance: .
v_gene: TRBV4-1
CDR3aa: CASSQPRGVGSSNQPQHF